The 5 T cell receptor beta chains below all came from one sample that was sequenced in a study of cytomegalovirus exposure and HLA in healthy donors. PCR employed 60 Vbeta and 13 Jbeta primers. Assay used: immunoSEQ multiplex PCR; TCRdb lists only in-frame clones, some missing. The table lists 200,000 to 250,000 clones. The specimen sequenced was PBMCs. The receptors here all came from a woman aged 25 to 39 in good health and CMV-seropositive.

The V and J genes are TRBV5-1 and TRBJ2-5; D is possibly TRBD2 (6 bases). The CDR3 totals 17 residues. The germline V gene encodes CDR1 SGHRS and CDR2 YFSETQ. Trimming pared 4 bases from V and 3 bases from J, leaving 22 bases between. The chain's CDR3 is CASSRGGGVTYEETQYF. The CDR3 DNA sequence: TGCGCCAGCAGCAGAGGTGGCGGGGTGACCTATGAAGAGACCCAGTACTTC.

The chain is built from TRBV9 and TRBJ1-3, with TRBD1 as a possible D gene (5 bases). The germline V and J ends were trimmed by 4 bases and 3 bases, with 8 bases remaining between them. The CDR3 covers 13 residues. Germline V CDR1 and CDR2: SGDLS, YYNGEE. In nucleotides, the CDR3 is TGTGCCAGCAGCTCGACAGTTGGAAACACCATATATTTT. Its translation: CASSSTVGNTIYF.

The J gene is TRBJ2-7, the V gene TRBV27; possible D gene TRBD1, 6 bases. Germline V gene lookup returns CDR1 MNHEY and CDR2 SMNVEV (reference sequence). CDR3 length: 14 residues. V gave up 6 bases and J gave up 2 bases, with 14 bases separating them. In DNA form, the CDR3 reads TGTGCCAGCAGAGGCCGGTCAGGGGCCTACGAGCAGTACTTC. Translation: CASRGRSGAYEQYF.

The chain employs TRBV30 and TRBJ1-1; 8 positions agree with TRBD1. Germline lookup yields CDR1 GTSNPN and CDR2 SVGIG (reference sequence). The CDR3 is 13 amino acids. V was pared by 7 bases and J by 5 bases, with 9 bases of the junction left unmatched. Here the CDR3 DNA reads TGTGCCTATCGACAGGGGCCGACTACTGAAGCTTTCTTT. This sequence encodes CAYRQGPTTEAFF.

The chain is built from TRBV9 and TRBJ2-5; TRBD1 is a possible D gene (6 bases). The J call is uncertain, as TRBJ2-7 better fits the DNA end. Germline values: CDR1 SGDLS, CDR2 YYNGEE. The CDR3 loop spans 15 amino acids. CDR3 nucleotide sequence: TGTGCCAGCAGCGCCAGACCGGGACAAGCCTACGAGCAGTACTTC. Residues: CASSARPGQAYEQYF.